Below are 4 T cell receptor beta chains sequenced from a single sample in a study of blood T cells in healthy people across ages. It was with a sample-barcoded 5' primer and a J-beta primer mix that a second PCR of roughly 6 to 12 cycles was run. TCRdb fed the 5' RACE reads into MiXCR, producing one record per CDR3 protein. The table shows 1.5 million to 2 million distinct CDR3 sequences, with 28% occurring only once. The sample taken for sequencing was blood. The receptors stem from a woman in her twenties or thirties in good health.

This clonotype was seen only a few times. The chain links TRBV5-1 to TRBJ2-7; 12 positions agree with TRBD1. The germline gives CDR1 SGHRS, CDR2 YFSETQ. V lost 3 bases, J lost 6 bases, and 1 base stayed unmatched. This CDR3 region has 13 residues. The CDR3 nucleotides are TGCGCCAGCAGCTGGGACAGGGGGCTCGAGCAGTACTTC. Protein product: CASSWDRGLEQYF.

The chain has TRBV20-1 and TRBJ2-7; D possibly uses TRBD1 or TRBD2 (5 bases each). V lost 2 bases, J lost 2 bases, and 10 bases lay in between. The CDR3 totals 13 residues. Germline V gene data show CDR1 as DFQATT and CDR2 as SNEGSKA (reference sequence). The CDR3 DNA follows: TGCAGTGCTAGAAACGAGGGGCCCTACGAGCAGTACTTC. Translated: CSARNEGPYEQYF.

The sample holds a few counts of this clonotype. Here the CDR3 reads CSAREGVGANYGYTF. The CDR3 DNA follows: TGCAGTGCTAGAGAGGGGGTGGGAGCTAACTATGGCTACACCTTC. The chain joins TRBV20-1 to TRBJ1-2, with D possibly being TRBD1 (5 bases). The V end lost 0 bases, the J end lost 0 bases, and 11 bases lay between the germline ends. Germline V gives CDR1 DFQATT, CDR2 SNEGSKA (reference sequence). The CDR3 is made up of 15 amino acids.

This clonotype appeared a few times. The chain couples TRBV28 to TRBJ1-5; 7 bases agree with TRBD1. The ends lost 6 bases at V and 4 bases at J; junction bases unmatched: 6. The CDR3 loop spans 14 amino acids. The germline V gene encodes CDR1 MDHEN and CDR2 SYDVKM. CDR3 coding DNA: TGTGCCAGCAGGTCGACAGGGAAAAATCAGCCCCAGCATTTT. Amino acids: CASRSTGKNQPQHF.